The 22 T cell receptor beta chains presented below share a single source sample, sequenced in a study of shared clonotypes between healthy human individuals. CD45RO-negative, CCR7-positively selected cells formed the naive CD8 fraction, excluding terminally differentiated effector memory CD45RA+ cells. The table came from immunoSEQ multiplex PCR; TCRdb's copy has only in-frame clones and leaves some out. The sample shows around 580,000 clones, roughly 98% of them seen only once. The sample consisted of naive CD8+ T cells sorted from blood. All receptors come from a man aged 25-45 years in good health.

This sequence joins TRBV6-6 and TRBJ2-1, with 11 bases lining up with TRBD1. This CDR3 region has 14 residues. V lost 6 bases and J lost 7; bases outside the gene matches: 5. Germline V gene data show CDR1 as MNHNY and CDR2 as SVGAGI (reference sequence). The chain's CDR3 is CASSPGTGGNEQFF. For the CDR3, the DNA is TGTGCCAGCAGCCCCGGGACAGGGGGGAATGAGCAGTTCTTC.

The CDR3 DNA follows: TGTGCCAGCAGTCACCCCAGAGGGGCTGAGACCCAGTACTTC. It translates to CASSHPRGAETQYF. The chain is built from TRBV28 and TRBJ2-5, with D perhaps given as TRBD1 or TRBD2 (5 bases each). CDR3 length equals 14 residues. Germline CDR1 and CDR2: MDHEN and SYDVKM. V was trimmed by 5 bases and J by 5 bases, leaving 15 bases between them.

The rearrangement joins TRBV6-1 to TRBJ2-1; no definite D call. The CDR3 totals 16 residues. Looked up from germline, CDR1 is MNHNS and CDR2 is SASEGT. The V gene lost 1 base and the J gene lost 0 bases, with 10 bases spanning the gap. CDR3 loop: CASSEGVSYSYNEQFF. The CDR3 DNA follows: TGTGCCAGCAGTGAAGGGGTCTCCTACTCCTACAATGAGCAGTTCTTC.

CDR3 sequence reads: CAWSVGVLTDTQYF. In DNA form, the CDR3 reads TGTGCCTGGAGTGTTGGAGTCCTTACAGATACGCAGTATTTT. The V gene is TRBV30, the J gene TRBJ2-3; D is unresolved. This CDR3 region has 14 residues. Germline V CDR1 and CDR2: GTSNPN, SVGIG (reference sequence). V lost 0 bases to trimming and J lost 3 bases, with 10 bases between them.

CDR3 amino acids: CASTKRYTDTQYF. The CDR3, as DNA: TGTGCCAGCACGAAGAGATACACAGATACGCAGTATTTT. This rearrangement joins TRBV28 to TRBJ2-3; D unresolved. This CDR3 has 13 amino acids. Germline CDR1 and CDR2: MDHEN and SYDVKM. Trimming took off 7 bases at V and 2 bases at J, with 10 bases between the two ends.

V is TRBV5-1 and J is TRBJ2-7, with 9 bases aligning to TRBD2. J gave up 2 bases and V 4 bases, and 7 bases lay outside the gene matches. In germline, CDR1 is SGHRS, CDR2 YFSETQ. The CDR3 consists of 15 residues. The CDR3 DNA reads TGCGCCAGCAGCCCTATCATAGCGGGGGCCTACGAGCAGTACTTC. Translated: CASSPIIAGAYEQYF.

Only one count was recorded for this clone. The genes are TRBV11-2 and TRBJ2-1; 11 bases match TRBD2. The germline CDR1 and CDR2 sequences are SGHAT and FQNNGV. The CDR3 length is 18 residues. Trimming at V came to 3 bases and at J to 3 bases, leaving 10 bases not matched to a gene. The CDR3 is CASSLRRGLAEIYNEQFF. CDR3 nucleotides: TGTGCCAGCAGCTTGAGAAGGGGACTAGCGGAAATCTACAATGAGCAGTTCTTC.

The J gene is TRBJ2-2, the V gene TRBV5-4, with 14 nucleotides matching TRBD2. There are 18 residues in the CDR3. Unmatched junction bases numbered 5, after V lost 0 bases and J lost 4 bases. Germline CDR1 SGHNT, CDR2 YYREEE (reference sequence). The CDR3 bases are TGTGCCAGCAGCTTGGGACTAGCGGGAGGGGAAGGCACCGGGGAGCTGTTTTTT. It translates to CASSLGLAGGEGTGELFF.

In DNA form, the CDR3 reads TGTGCCAGCAGTCGACCCGGGACAGGGCGCGAGCAGTACTTC. This gives the protein CASSRPGTGREQYF. This rearrangement joins TRBV6-5 to TRBJ2-7, with TRBD1 identical over 9 bases. Trimming took 5 bases from V and 6 from J; bases not matched to a gene: 8. CDR1 MNHEY and CDR2 SVGAGI come from the germline V gene. CDR3 length: 14 residues.

The V call is TRBV7-9, the J call TRBJ2-3, with D perhaps TRBD2 (6 bases). Trimming shortened V by 5 bases and J by 2 bases, and 8 bases separated the two germline ends. The CDR3 is 13 residues long. Looked up from germline, CDR1 is SEHNR and CDR2 is FQNEAQ (reference sequence). Written as DNA, the CDR3 is TGTGCCAGCAGCCCGGGACTCACAGATACGCAGTATTTT. Amino acid sequence: CASSPGLTDTQYF. The whole variable domain, filled in from reference TRBV7-9 and TRBJ2-3, reads DTGVSQNPRHKITKRGQNVTFRCDPISEHNRLYWYRQTLGQGPEFLTYFQNEAQLEKSRLLSDRFSAERPKGSFSTLEIQRTEQGDSAMYLCASSPGLTDTQYFGPGTRLTVL.

This clone was recorded only once. This may arise from a read error, as a much more abundant clone is one base away. The chain uses TRBV7-9 and TRBJ2-7, with D possibly TRBD2 on 6 matching bases. The V end was cut by 0 bases, the J end by 6 bases, with 6 bases between. This CDR3 is 12 amino acids long. The V gene's germline CDR1 is SEHNR and CDR2 FQNEAQ (reference sequence). The CDR3 DNA reads TGTGCCAGCAGCTTAGCGCGGGGCGAGCAGTACTTC. Translation: CASSLARGEQYF.

The genes are TRBV7-9 and TRBJ2-7; no clear D gene. The CDR3 runs 12 residues. Germline lookup yields CDR1 SEHNR and CDR2 FQNEAQ (reference sequence). V lost 7 bases and J lost 6, with 13 bases in between. Here the CDR3 reads CASTGLSAEQYF. The CDR3 nucleotides are TGTGCCAGCACGGGCCTCTCAGCCGAGCAGTACTTC.

This chain joins TRBV7-9 and TRBJ1-5; D is unresolved. The end of the DNA aligns better with TRBJ2-3, so the J call may be wrong. CDR1 SEHNR and CDR2 FQNEAQ come from the germline V gene (reference sequence). This CDR3 contains 14 residues. The CDR3 DNA reads as TGTGCCAGCAGCTTAGCACCGGAGAATCAGCCCCAGTATTTT. Translation: CASSLAPENQPQYF.

The chain couples TRBV7-6 to TRBJ1-3, with 9 bases fitting TRBD1. The CDR3 length is 16 residues. V dropped 4 bases and J dropped 3; count of bases not matched to a gene: 7. Germline values: CDR1 SGHVS, CDR2 FNYEAQ. The CDR3 reads CASSSRDRVDGNTIYF. The CDR3 region has the DNA TGTGCCAGCAGCTCACGGGACAGGGTTGATGGAAACACCATATATTTT.

Concerning this clone: A read error may account for a junction end that differs from germline. The rearrangement joins TRBV9 to TRBJ2-1; TRBD2 matches at 15 bases. The germline V gene encodes CDR1 SGDLS and CDR2 YYNGEE. This CDR3 region has 20 residues. CDR3 amino acids: CASSSPPGLAGGRSHNEQFF. In nucleotides, the CDR3 is TGTGCCAGCAGCTCTCCACCGGGACTAGCGGGAGGACGCTCCCACAATGAGCAGTTCTTC.

This chain joins TRBV5-1 and TRBJ2-7; tentative D call: TRBD2 (5 bases). CDR3 size: 15 residues. V shed 3 bases and J shed 3 bases, with 16 bases lying between them. In germline, CDR1 is SGHRS, CDR2 YFSETQ. Written as DNA, the CDR3 is TGCGCCAGCAGCTCCAGCGGTGAGAAGGTCTACGAGCAGTACTTC. Translating it yields CASSSSGEKVYEQYF.

The V and J genes are TRBV19 and TRBJ2-3; 10 nucleotides align to TRBD1. Germline CDR1 LNHDA, CDR2 SQIVND (reference sequence). The CDR3 is made up of 17 amino acids. V dropped 10 bases and J dropped 1; count of bases not matched to a gene: 14. The CDR3 protein is CATPLLRDRGCTDTQYF. The CDR3 DNA follows: TGTGCCACCCCCCTTCTCCGGGACAGGGGATGCACAGATACGCAGTATTTT.

Here the CDR3 DNA reads TGTGCCAGCAGCCCCAACAAGGCAGTTATCTACGAGCAGTACTTC. Protein sequence: CASSPNKAVIYEQYF. The chain is built from TRBV25-1 and TRBJ2-7; D remains unclear. The CDR3 consists of 15 residues. V was trimmed by 6 bases and J by 3 bases, leaving 18 bases between them. CDR1 is MGHDK, CDR2 SYGVNS, per germline.

This clone occurred once. V and J are TRBV15 and TRBJ2-7; 8 positions match TRBD2. J lost 2 bases, V lost 5 bases, and 5 bases had no gene match. This CDR3 has 14 amino acids. Per germline, CDR1 LNHNV and CDR2 YYDKDF (reference sequence). This CDR3 reads CATSVSGNTYEQYF. Written as DNA, the CDR3 is TGTGCCACCAGCGTTAGCGGGAATACCTACGAGCAGTACTTC.

This chain joins TRBV14 and TRBJ2-2, with D possibly being TRBD2 (5 bases). With 0 bases removed from V and 2 bases from J, the gap between germline ends came to 25 bases. The CDR3 spans 21 residues. CDR1 is SGHDN and CDR2 is FVKESK in the germline V gene. The CDR3, as DNA: TGTGCCAGCAGCCAAGACGGCGTGTCTGGCGGGTCGAAAGAAAACACCGGGGAGCTGTTTTTT. It yields the protein CASSQDGVSGGSKENTGELFF.

The chain joins TRBV27 to TRBJ2-3, with D possibly TRBD2 on 5 matching bases. The ends were cut back, 8 bases at V and 7 bases at J, with 16 bases in the middle. The germline gives CDR1 MNHEY, CDR2 SMNVEV (reference sequence). The CDR3 is 13 amino acids. Written as DNA, the CDR3 is TGTGCCAGCGCCGACGGGAACGCACATACGCAGTATTTT. It is translated as CASADGNAHTQYF.

This sequence joins TRBV6-6 and TRBJ1-4; a possible D gene is TRBD1 (6 bases). Trimming stripped 11 bases from V and 5 bases from J, with 12 bases between. The length of the CDR3 is 12 residues. CDR1 and CDR2 from the germline V gene are MNHNY and SVGAGI (reference sequence). CDR3 sequence: CALGTPNEKLFF. CDR3 coding DNA: TGTGCCCTGGGGACACCAAATGAAAAACTGTTTTTT.